Sequencing of this T cell receptor (beta chain) was carried out in a study of control samples from healthy donors and cancer patients. Sequencing used immunoSEQ multiplex PCR; TCRdb keeps in-frame clones, though not all of them. The table includes 8,000 to 11,000 clones, approximately 91% detected once. CDR1 and CDR2 from the germline V gene are SGHAT and FQNNGV. Trimming left V 5 bases short and J 9 bases short, with 14 bases between. The length of the CDR3 is 12 residues. V is TRBV11-2 and J is TRBJ2-7; weak D call: TRBD1 (6 bases). The sample comprised PBMCs. The sequence was obtained from a man aged 60 to 69 with colorectal cancer. This CDR3 reads CASSVDRRGQYF. CDR3 sequence (DNA): TGTGCCAGCAGCGTCGACAGGCGAGGGCAGTACTTC.